The 24 T cell receptor beta chains listed next were all sequenced from one sample in a study of cytomegalovirus exposure and HLA in healthy donors. The PCR had 60 Vbeta and 13 Jbeta primers. The assay was immunoSEQ multiplex PCR, and TCRdb's table has in-frame clones only and misses some. The sample lists 150,000 to 200,000 clones, under 85% seen once, with roughly 2.5% in the top ten. Specimen: PBMCs. The receptors come from a human donor in good health.

The chain joins TRBV7-9 to TRBJ1-1, with 8 bases matching TRBD1. CDR3 length equals 14 residues. Germline CDR1 reads SEHNR; CDR2 reads FQNEAQ (reference sequence). V lost 5 bases and J lost 5; bases outside the gene matches: 7. CDR3 region: CASSEGQGWTEAFF. The CDR3 bases are TGTGCCAGCAGCGAAGGACAGGGTTGGACTGAAGCTTTCTTT.

This chain links TRBV9 with TRBJ2-5; 9 nucleotides match TRBD2. Trimming removed 3 bases from V and 2 bases from J; junction bases left unmatched: 2. Germline CDR1 and CDR2: SGDLS and YYNGEE. The CDR3 is 14 amino acids. CDR3 in amino acids: CASSGSGGQETQYF. For the CDR3, the DNA is TGTGCCAGCAGCGGTAGCGGGGGACAAGAGACCCAGTACTTC.

The V call is TRBV6-5, the J call TRBJ1-1; possibly TRBD1 for D (6 bases). CDR1 is MNHEY and CDR2 is SVGAGI in the germline V gene. V was pared by 0 bases and J by 1 base, with 6 bases between. The CDR3 has 14 amino acids. The CDR3 DNA sequence: TGTGCCAGCAGTTACTCGACAGGGAACACTGAAGCTTTCTTT. It translates to CASSYSTGNTEAFF.

This rearrangement joins TRBV18 to TRBJ2-1, with 11 bases that match TRBD1. The CDR3 is made up of 14 amino acids. Germline loops: CDR1 KGHSH, CDR2 LQKENI. V gave up 5 bases and J gave up 7 bases; unmatched junction bases: 4. The CDR3: CASSAGTGGNEQFF. Here the CDR3 DNA reads TGTGCCAGCTCAGCCGGGACAGGGGGAAATGAGCAGTTCTTC. The full variable domain, in which reference TRBV18 and TRBJ2-1 provide the parts outside the CDR3, is NAGVMQNPRHLVRRRGQEARLRCSPMKGHSHVYWYRQLPEEGLKFMVYLQKENIIDESGMPKERFSAEFPKEGPSILRIQQVVRGDSAAYFCASSAGTGGNEQFFGPGTRLTVL.

This rearrangement joins TRBV7-9 to TRBJ2-5; D is perhaps TRBD2 (6 bases). The CDR3 runs to 15 residues. CDR1 is SEHNR and CDR2 is FQNEAQ in the germline V gene (reference sequence). Deletions cut 3 bases from V and 5 bases from J, with 16 bases between. As DNA, the CDR3 is TGTGCCAGCAGCTTGGGGTCTAGCGCGGGGGAGACCCAGTACTTC. Translating it yields CASSLGSSAGETQYF.

The rearrangement uses TRBV18 and TRBJ2-1, with 10 bases matching TRBD1. The J segment lost 9 bases and the V segment lost 2 bases, leaving 7 bases of the junction unmatched. Germline CDR1 and CDR2: KGHSH and LQKENI. The CDR3 totals 15 residues. Here the CDR3 DNA reads TGTGCCAGCTCACCAGGGACAGGGGTCCAAAGTGAGCAGTTCTTC. It specifies CASSPGTGVQSEQFF.

The chain links TRBV6-5 to TRBJ2-1; 8 bases agree with TRBD2. The V and J ends lost 6 bases and 6 bases, in that order; junction bases with no gene match: 10. Germline V gene sequence: CDR1 MNHEY, CDR2 SVGAGI. The CDR3 consists of 15 residues. In DNA form, the CDR3 reads TGTGCCAGCAGATATCCGGGACTAGGCTTCAATGAGCAGTTCTTC. It encodes CASRYPGLGFNEQFF.

Points on this clone: Other nucleotide sequences from this sample produce the same CDR3. The gene calls are TRBV9 and TRBJ1-1, with 7 bases matching TRBD1. Germline V gene sequence: CDR1 SGDLS, CDR2 YYNGEE. V gave up 3 bases and J gave up 5 bases; unmatched junction bases: 1. CDR3 size: 12 residues. This CDR3 reads CASSAGGTEAFF. In nucleotides, the CDR3 is TGTGCCAGCAGCGCAGGGGGGACTGAAGCTTTCTTT.

This chain connects TRBV5-6 to TRBJ2-5; 10 bases map to TRBD1. The DNA end is more similar to TRBJ2-7, so the J call may be wrong. The CDR3 is 15 residues long. Per the germline V gene, CDR1 is SGHDT and CDR2 is YYEEEE. This chain's CDR3 is CASRGTTGGVYEQYF. CDR3 DNA: TGTGCCAGCAGAGGAACGACAGGGGGCGTATACGAGCAGTACTTC.

The rearrangement joins TRBV7-9 to TRBJ2-3; a weak D match, TRBD2 (6 bases). The germline V gene encodes CDR1 SEHNR and CDR2 FQNEAQ (reference sequence). The V end was cut by 5 bases, the J end by 15 bases, with 15 bases between. The CDR3 has 11 residues. The CDR3 here is CASSPGDFPYF. CDR3 DNA: TGTGCCAGCAGCCCGGGGGACTTCCCCTATTTT.

This chain uses TRBV28 with TRBJ1-5; D is uncertain. Deletions cut 1 base from V and 5 bases from J, with 6 bases between. CDR1 and CDR2 (germline): MDHEN, SYDVKM. The CDR3 runs to 13 residues. The CDR3 reads CASSLLTDQPQHF. CDR3 DNA: TGTGCCAGCAGTTTATTAACAGATCAGCCCCAGCATTTT.

The chain couples TRBV5-1 to TRBJ1-2; 7 nucleotides align to TRBD1. V lost 4 bases, J lost 3 bases, and 12 bases stayed unmatched. Germline V gene lookup returns CDR1 SGHRS and CDR2 YFSETQ. The CDR3 has 16 amino acids. In DNA, the CDR3 is TGCGCCAGCAGCCCGCAGACAGGGAATAGGGACTATGGCTACACCTTC. Protein: CASSPQTGNRDYGYTF.

Here the CDR3 reads CASSLQGSQPQHF. The CDR3 coding sequence is TGTGCCAGCAGCTTACAGGGTTCTCAGCCCCAGCATTTT. This rearrangement joins TRBV7-9 to TRBJ1-5, with D perhaps TRBD1 (5 bases). The CDR3 sequence is 13 residues long. Germline values: CDR1 SEHNR, CDR2 FQNEAQ (reference sequence). With 2 bases removed from V and 6 bases from J, the gap between germline ends came to 8 bases.

The V gene is TRBV5-1, the J gene TRBJ2-2; weak D call: TRBD1 (6 bases). CDR1 is SGHRS, CDR2 YFSETQ, per germline. This CDR3 contains 15 residues. V was cut by 3 bases and J by 2 bases, with 11 bases left in between. The CDR3 DNA follows: TGCGCCAGCAGCTCGACAGGCTTCAACACCGGGGAGCTGTTTTTT. It yields the protein CASSSTGFNTGELFF.

This rearrangement joins TRBV7-3 to TRBJ2-2; the D gene is possibly TRBD1 (6 bases). Germline assignment: CDR1 SGHTA and CDR2 FQGTGA. Trimming took 6 bases from V and 5 from J, leaving 13 bases between them. The length of the CDR3 is 14 residues. CDR3 coding DNA: TGTGCCAGCAGTTGGGGGCCGGGGACCGGGGAGCTGTTTTTT. It translates to CASSWGPGTGELFF.

The chain is built from TRBV7-2 and TRBJ2-7, with D maybe TRBD1 (6 bases). Trimming pared 1 base from V and 2 bases from J, leaving 12 bases between. The CDR3 has 15 residues. Germline assignment: CDR1 SGHTA and CDR2 FQGNSA. The CDR3 DNA reads TGTGCCAGCAGCTTAGATACAGGGTTTGCCTACGAGCAGTACTTC. Encoded protein: CASSLDTGFAYEQYF.

The chain carries TRBV6-1 and TRBJ1-1; 7 bases match TRBD1. This CDR3 has 15 residues. V shed 3 bases and J 1 base; nucleotides not matched to a gene: 5. Germline CDR1 MNHNS, CDR2 SASEGT. In DNA form, the CDR3 reads TGTGCCAGCAGTGAGCCAAACAGGGGGAACACTGAAGCTTTCTTT. This encodes CASSEPNRGNTEAFF.

Worth noting for this clone: The sample has other DNA sequences that encode this CDR3 too. The chain employs TRBV5-1 and TRBJ2-7, with 8 bases that match TRBD1. V lost 4 bases, J lost 0 bases, and 6 bases stayed unmatched. The length of the CDR3 is 15 residues. Looked up from germline, CDR1 is SGHRS and CDR2 is YFSETQ. CDR3 amino acids: CASSPRQGSSYEQYF. CDR3 nucleotides: TGCGCCAGCAGCCCCAGACAGGGGAGCTCCTACGAGCAGTACTTC.

This clone was recorded only once. The rearrangement links TRBV4-3 to TRBJ2-7; D is uncertain. The germline CDR1 and CDR2 sequences are LGHNA and YSLEER. The length of the CDR3 is 10 residues. With 6 bases removed from V and 5 bases from J, the gap between germline ends came to 5 bases. CDR3 DNA sequence: TGCGCCAGCAGGGAGAACGAGCAGTACTTC. Translation: CASRENEQYF.

The chain uses TRBV30 and TRBJ1-2; D is unresolved. Germline-derived CDR1 and CDR2 are GTSNPN and SVGIG (reference sequence). The germline V and J ends were trimmed by 8 bases and 2 bases, with 9 bases remaining between them. This CDR3 is built from 11 residues. CDR3 in amino acids: CAQAQNYGYTF. The CDR3, as DNA: TGTGCCCAGGCCCAAAACTATGGCTACACCTTC. Full variable domain (outside the CDR3, taken from reference TRBV30 and TRBJ1-2): SQTIHQWPATLVQPVGSPLSLECTVEGTSNPNLYWYRQAAGRGLQLLFYSVGIGQISSEVPQNLSASRPQDRQFILSSKKLLLSDSGFYLCAQAQNYGYTFGSGTRLTVV.

Ten or more counts support this clone. This chain uses TRBV6-5 with TRBJ2-1, with 8 bases fitting TRBD2. The CDR3 runs 14 residues. Germline V gene data show CDR1 as MNHEY and CDR2 as SVGAGI. V shed 3 bases and J 8 bases; nucleotides not matched to a gene: 6. The DNA of the CDR3 is TGTGCCAGCAGTTATTACGGGGGGGCAGATGAGCAGTTCTTC. Its protein is CASSYYGGADEQFF.

This clone is a singleton in its sample. The CDR3 is CASSLAAVGELFF. As DNA, the CDR3 is TGTGCCAGCAGCTTAGCGGCGGTCGGGGAGCTGTTTTTT. The rearrangement joins TRBV11-3 to TRBJ2-2; no firm D call. The CDR3 contains 13 residues. Germline CDR1 is SGHNT and CDR2 is YENEEA. Trimming stripped 1 base from V and 7 bases from J, with 7 bases between.

The chain employs TRBV2 and TRBJ2-5, with TRBD1 matching 8 bases. The length of the CDR3 is 14 residues. J lost 5 bases, V lost 3 bases, and 5 bases had no gene match. The germline CDR1 and CDR2 sequences are SNHLY and FYNNEI. The DNA of the CDR3 is TGTGCCAGCAGTGACCAGGGGGCGGGGGAGACCCAGTACTTC. Encoded protein: CASSDQGAGETQYF.

This clone was picked up one time. This CDR3 reads CASSEDRLKAFF. DNA for the CDR3: TGTGCCAGCAGTGAAGATCGACTTAAAGCTTTCTTT. The chain carries TRBV2 and TRBJ1-1; D remains unclear. The V end was cut by 1 base, the J end by 9 bases, with 9 bases between. CDR1 and CDR2 from the germline V gene are SNHLY and FYNNEI. The length of the CDR3 is 12 residues.